The clone carrying this T cell receptor beta chain was recorded once. Its matching antigen is unknown. Once extracted for a subset, genomic DNA was divided evenly among several immunoSEQ plates. DNA at roughly 0.2 ug, 25,000 to 35,000 T cell genomes, went into sorted-subset replicate PCRs. Sequencing used immunoSEQ multiplex PCR; TCRdb keeps in-frame clones, though not all of them. The repertoire has approximately 840,000 clones, 90% to 98% of them found once; the top ten carry less than 0.25%. The CDR3 runs to 13 residues. V was cut by 5 bases and J by 1 base, with 8 bases left in between. From germline, CDR1 is MNHEY and CDR2 SMNVEV (reference sequence). These data are taken from a study of shared clonotypes between healthy human individuals. Terminally differentiated effector memory CD45RA+ cells were excluded by CCR7 positive selection of CD45RO-negative cells. Donors included only healthy HIV-negative adults lacking recent acute infections or vaccinations.

Study results and caveats: Naive subsets generally exceeded memory subsets in estimated richness.

The genes are TRBV27 and TRBJ1-1; no definite D call. This clonotype was obtained from a man aged 30 to 45 in good health. The material sequenced was naive CD8+ T cells sorted from blood. CDR3 DNA: TGTGCCAGCAGTGTTGGCCCGAACACTGAAGCTTTCTTT. As protein: CASSVGPNTEAFF.